This T cell receptor (beta chain) was documented in a study of blood T cells in healthy people across ages (dated by TCRdb to between 2014 and 2016). About the investigation overall: In model experiments, template switching captured roughly one uniquely barcoded TCR beta cDNA molecule for every two T cells. Using deep sequencing normalized with unique cDNA molecular identifiers, the study measured how TCR beta repertoire diversity changes with age. Four age groups were formed from the donors: young (average roughly 15 years), middle-aged (approximately 40), aged (roughly 56) and long-lived (about 80). To avoid experimental bias, donors of different ages were spread randomly across the sequencing lanes. The study analyzed two additional independent replicas of 1 million unique cDNA reads from the same blood draw for two donors, one aged 18 to 29 and one aged 80 or older.

The 40 or so donors, aged about 6 to 95 years, were systemically healthy Caucasian individuals from Russia. Around 10 milliliters of peripheral blood were collected from each donor into EDTA-treated Vacutainer tubes. Ficoll-Paque density-gradient centrifugation was used to isolate PBMCs, with at least 7 million per sample. Trizol reagent was used to extract total RNA from PBMCs, with at least 6 micrograms per sample. For every donor, flow cytometry on a PBMC aliquot measured the percentage of naive CD45RAhigh/CD27high T cells. The method behind the library was 5' RACE. Instrument used: Illumina HiSeq 2500. The second PCR ran for about 6 to 11 cycles and used a J-beta primer mix along with a sample-barcoded 5' primer. Each TCR beta cDNA molecule received a unique molecular identifier from a template-switch 5' adaptor carrying 12 random nucleotides. Each sample yielded at least 3 million CDR3-containing paired-end reads. All of the RNA was converted into first-strand cDNA using the Mint cDNA synthesis kit, with a TRBC-specific oligonucleotide serving as the primer. Following uracil-DNA glycosylase treatment, all cDNA underwent a first 18-cycle PCR with the universal primers M1SS and BC2_uni_R. The paper's data handling went like this. Normalization of each sample was performed by random selection of 1 million high-quality reads, each carrying a distinct molecular identifier. Reads with shared molecular identifiers were discarded instead of being binned into consensus sequences. MiTCR, with a Q25 quality threshold and the strictest error-elimination algorithm, was used for CDR3 identification, clonotype clustering and error correction. Lower-bound total TCR beta diversity was estimated with a nonparametric unseen species model using Euler transformation. Through fastp at Q25 and MiXCR, TCRdb rebuilt clones from the public reads, retaining in-frame beta chains. Each CDR3 protein appears once, grouped with its most common genes and DNA. The V and J calls and clone size are TCRdb's, not the authors'. The table for this sample lists approximately 850,000 distinct CDR3 sequences; around 45% of them were counted only once. Approximately 19% of the sample comes from the top ten.

As encoded in the germline V gene, CDR1 is SQVTM while CDR2 is ANQGSEA. After removal of 1 base from V and 5 bases from J, the junction retains 13 bases not matched to a gene. From its cysteine to its phenylalanine, the CDR3 spans 17 amino acids. The kept DNA is CDR3 alone, 51 bases in frame from the first base. In its sample, this clonotype was seen a few times. There is no known antigen for this receptor. Base quality data are lacking; no much larger clone is found one base away. Study-wide findings and limitations: Because the CMV infection status of the donors was unknown, age-related changes in expanded clonotypes may potentially have been confounded. Estimates of total diversity based on one million sequenced T cells were considered lower bounds and underestimates. Bulk unsorted PBMC profiling prevented conclusive comparison of naive and antigen-experienced compartments. Compared with the aged group, more naive CD4+ T cells, fewer expanded clones and increased TCR diversity were shown by the long-lived group, suggesting age selection. Observed TCR beta diversity correlated strongly with the percentage of naive T cells measured by flow cytometry. As age increased, observed TCR beta diversity per million T cells dropped in a roughly linear way, and a significant reduction was already evident by age about 36.

This clonotype was sampled from a man between 60 and 75 years old in good health. The sequenced material came from blood. The chain joins TRBV29-1 to TRBJ2-5, with 10 junctional bases fitting TRBD1. The DNA is TGCAGCGTTGAAGTGACAGGGGGCGGAATAAGTGGGGAGACCCAGTACTTC. This is translated as CSVEVTGGGISGETQYF.